This passage covers 18 T cell receptor beta chains from one sample sequenced in a study of Ad26.COV2.S vaccination and SARS-CoV-2 variants (dated by TCRdb to about 2021). Library preparation used the immunoSEQ multiplex PCR assay. This immuneACCESS table, as held by TCRdb, lists in-frame sequences with V and J called but not all clones. Of the missing ones, under half trace to an unresolved V gene in checked studies; the others have no known cause. For this sample the table gives approximately 150,000 clones, of which roughly 85% were detected only once. 5% of the sample is in the top ten clones. What the time point label conveys for this sample: individuals recovered from natural SARS-CoV-2 infection. The starting material was peripheral blood, obtained after recovery from COVID-19. These receptors were taken from a human donor who had recovered from COVID-19.

The chain carries TRBV5-6 and TRBJ2-7, with no clear D. This CDR3 contains 14 residues. Germline V CDR1 and CDR2: SGHDT, YYEEEE. V was clipped by 0 bases and J by 1 base, with 8 bases between them. The CDR3 loop is CASSLGQISYEQYF. The CDR3 DNA sequence: TGTGCCAGCAGCTTGGGTCAGATATCCTACGAGCAGTACTTC. Looking up the rest from reference TRBV5-6 and TRBJ2-7 gives the full variable domain: DAGVTQSPTHLIKTRGQQVTLRCSPKSGHDTVSWYQQALGQGPQFIFQYYEEEERQRGNFPDRFSGHQFPNYSSELNVNALLLGDSALYLCASSLGQISYEQYFGPGTRLTVT.

The chain carries TRBV5-5 and TRBJ1-1, with D perhaps TRBD1 (5 bases). The V end lost 0 bases, the J end lost 1 base, and 10 bases lay between the germline ends. Germline CDR1 reads SGHKS; CDR2 reads YYEKEE (reference sequence). The CDR3 has 15 amino acids. The CDR3 DNA follows: TGTGCCAGCAGCTTGGGACGTGGGGGGAACACTGAAGCTTTCTTT. It translates to CASSLGRGGNTEAFF.

V gene TRBV4-1 combines with J gene TRBJ1-2, with unresolved D. From germline, CDR1 is MGHRA and CDR2 YSYEKL. Trimming pared 0 bases from V and 0 bases from J, leaving 8 bases between. The CDR3 runs to 15 residues. The chain's CDR3 is CASSQDRGANYGYTF. As DNA, the CDR3 is TGCGCCAGCAGCCAAGATAGAGGCGCTAACTATGGCTACACCTTC.

The V gene is TRBV27, the J gene TRBJ1-1; D remains ambiguous. CDR3 length: 14 residues. Germline CDR1 and CDR2: MNHEY and SMNVEV (reference sequence). The V and J ends lost 5 bases and 4 bases respectively, with 14 bases between them. The CDR3 region has the DNA TGTGCCAGCAGTGAAATGAGGCGCGGCACTGAAGCTTTCTTT. It translates to CASSEMRRGTEAFF.

This clone occurred a few times. Other nucleotide sequences in the sample specify the same CDR3. The chain employs TRBV4-3 and TRBJ1-2; D is uncertain. The CDR3 loop spans 14 amino acids. CDR1 is LGHNA, CDR2 YSLEER, per germline. V was trimmed by 0 bases and J by 2 bases, leaving 7 bases between them. The CDR3 DNA follows: TGCGCCAGCAGCCAAGATCGGGGAAACTATGGCTACACCTTC. This sequence encodes CASSQDRGNYGYTF.

J is TRBJ1-3 and V is TRBV6-6; the D gene is possibly TRBD1 (6 bases). This CDR3 comprises 14 residues. Germline V CDR1 and CDR2: MNHNY, SVGAGI (reference sequence). The V gene lost 2 bases and the J gene lost 1 base, with 6 bases spanning the gap. The CDR3 DNA reads as TGTGCCAGCAGTTACGACAGGTCTGGAAACACCATATATTTT. Translation: CASSYDRSGNTIYF.

The V call is TRBV5-6, the J call TRBJ2-5, with D perhaps TRBD1 (6 bases). CDR3 length: 14 residues. Trimming cost V 2 bases and J 1 base, with 9 bases left between them. Germline V gives CDR1 SGHDT, CDR2 YYEEEE. Here the CDR3 DNA reads TGTGCCAGCAGCTTTTGGACAGTCCAAGAGACCCAGTACTTC. It specifies CASSFWTVQETQYF.

The table lists this clone with a few counts. The CDR3 DNA follows: TGTGCCAGCAGATATAAGGGGGCTAGCACAGATACGCAGTATTTT. This gives the protein CASRYKGASTDTQYF. The rearrangement links TRBV27 to TRBJ2-3, with 7 positions matching TRBD1. V was clipped by 6 bases and J by 0 bases; unmatched bases: 6. CDR3 length: 15 amino acids. Germline V gives CDR1 MNHEY, CDR2 SMNVEV (reference sequence).

This chain links TRBV6-5 with TRBJ2-1; 7 bases fit TRBD1. V lost 6 bases to trimming and J lost 6 bases; unmatched junction nucleotides: 8. The germline V gene encodes CDR1 MNHEY and CDR2 SVGAGI. The CDR3 covers 14 residues. This CDR3 is CASRKQGSGNEQFF. CDR3 nucleotide sequence: TGTGCCAGCAGGAAACAGGGGTCGGGCAATGAGCAGTTCTTC.

The V gene is TRBV19, the J gene TRBJ1-2; 10 bases agree with TRBD1. There are 16 residues in the CDR3. The J segment lost 5 bases and the V segment lost 3 bases, leaving 9 bases of the junction unmatched. The V gene's germline CDR1 is LNHDA and CDR2 SQIVND (reference sequence). The CDR3 DNA follows: TGTGCCAGTAGTATCTCCCTCGGGACAGGGGTATATGGCTACACCTTC. It is translated as CASSISLGTGVYGYTF.

The CDR3 coding sequence is TGCGCCAGCAGCGGTAAAAGGGAGTCACCAGCCTACGAGCAGTACTTC. Translated, it gives CASSGKRESPAYEQYF. The gene calls are TRBV10-1 and TRBJ2-7; D possibly corresponds to TRBD2 (5 bases). This CDR3 is 16 amino acids long. V was cut by 6 bases and J by 2 bases, with 20 bases left in between. In germline, CDR1 is WNHNN, CDR2 SYGVQD (reference sequence).

The chain has TRBV11-2 and TRBJ2-3; D perhaps matches TRBD2 (7 bases). The CDR3 is 16 amino acids. Germline CDR1 SGHAT, CDR2 FQNNGV. V gave up 3 bases and J gave up 0 bases, with 13 bases separating them. Here the CDR3 reads CASSFRGAHSTDTQYF. CDR3 sequence (DNA): TGTGCCAGCAGCTTTCGGGGGGCCCATAGCACAGATACGCAGTATTTT.

The chain is built from TRBV4-3 and TRBJ1-1; D possibly corresponds to TRBD1 (6 bases). CDR1 and CDR2 (germline): LGHNA, YSLEER. The CDR3 contains 14 residues. The V and J ends lost 5 bases and 3 bases respectively, with 13 bases between them. The CDR3 sequence is CASSVRGTHTEAFF. The CDR3, as DNA: TGCGCCAGCAGCGTCCGGGGGACACACACTGAAGCTTTCTTT.

The chain couples TRBV7-9 to TRBJ1-1; unclear D gene. Germline lookup yields CDR1 SEHNR and CDR2 FQNEAQ (reference sequence). The CDR3 covers 10 residues. V was trimmed by 3 bases and J by 5 bases, leaving 1 base between them. This chain's CDR3 is CASSFTEAFF. The CDR3 DNA follows: TGTGCCAGCAGCTTTACTGAAGCTTTCTTT.

The chain has TRBV30 and TRBJ1-6; D gene uncertain. Trimming stripped 3 bases from V and 8 bases from J, with 11 bases between. The CDR3 is made up of 13 amino acids. Germline-derived CDR1 and CDR2 are GTSNPN and SVGIG (reference sequence). CDR3 DNA sequence: TGTGCCTGGAGCCGAGGTTCGTATTCACCCCTCCACTTT. Its translation: CAWSRGSYSPLHF.

The chain carries TRBV7-9 and TRBJ2-5; D tentatively fits TRBD1 or TRBD2 (6 bases each). The germline V and J ends were trimmed by 0 bases and 4 bases, with 9 bases remaining between them. The CDR3 is made up of 14 amino acids. Germline V gene data show CDR1 as SEHNR and CDR2 as FQNEAQ (reference sequence). The CDR3 loop reads CASSLAGGPETQYF. In nucleotides, the CDR3 is TGTGCCAGCAGCTTAGCGGGGGGCCCAGAGACCCAGTACTTC.

This clone has just one count. The chain combines TRBV28 with TRBJ2-4, with unresolved D. Trimming shortened V by 6 bases and J by 0 bases, and 12 bases separated the two germline ends. The germline V gene has CDR1 MDHEN and CDR2 SYDVKM. CDR3 length: 15 residues. DNA for the CDR3: TGTGCCAGCAGCCCGGCAGCTCTAGCCAAAAACATTCAGTACTTC. Translation: CASSPAALAKNIQYF.

The rearrangement joins TRBV9 to TRBJ1-6; TRBD1 matches 9 bases. The V gene's germline CDR1 is SGDLS and CDR2 YYNGEE. CDR3 length equals 15 residues. Trimming at V came to 3 bases and at J to 3 bases, leaving 1 base not matched to a gene. The CDR3 sequence is CASSATGGYNSPLHF. The CDR3 nucleotides are TGTGCCAGCAGCGCGACAGGGGGCTATAATTCACCCCTCCACTTT.